What follows are 9 T cell receptor beta chains derived from one specimen sequenced in a study of T-cell reconstitution after alpha-beta-depleted transplantation in children. Unique molecular identifiers were incorporated into the prepared TCRbeta library. A single record per CDR3 protein comes from TCRdb applying MiXCR to the PCR reads. The repertoire holds a few hundred thousand distinct CDR3 sequences, with under 15% as singletons. Sequences were derived from PBMCs from the stem cell graft donor, sampled from the stem cell graft. The origin of the receptors is a human donor who donated a stem cell graft to a child with combined immunodeficiency.

This clonotype has a count of ten or more. The chain carries TRBV12-3 or TRBV12-4 and TRBJ2-7, with D uncertain. The CDR3 is 11 amino acids. V lost 4 bases and J lost 6, with 7 bases in between. The chain's CDR3 is CASSSSAEQYF. The CDR3 bases are TGTGCCAGCAGTTCCTCGGCCGAGCAGTACTTC.

This clonotype appeared many times. The chain carries TRBV4-3 and TRBJ2-2; the D gene is possibly TRBD1 (6 bases). V lost 1 base and J lost 6, with 15 bases in between. The CDR3 sequence is 16 residues long. Germline V gives CDR1 LGHNA, CDR2 YSLEER. The CDR3 spells CASSQATGTGAGELFF. In nucleotides, the CDR3 is TGCGCCAGCAGCCAAGCGACAGGCACTGGAGCCGGGGAGCTGTTTTTT.

This clonotype has ten or more counts. The chain uses TRBV12-3 or TRBV12-4 and TRBJ1-1, with D maybe TRBD1 (5 bases). This CDR3 contains 12 residues. V was trimmed by 8 bases and J by 2 bases, leaving 9 bases between them. The CDR3: CASWRGNTEAFF. The DNA for the CDR3 is TGTGCCAGCTGGAGGGGAAACACTGAAGCTTTCTTT.

In its sample, this clonotype was seen a few times. The chain uses TRBV11-2 and TRBJ2-3; no definite D call. The CDR3 sequence is 15 residues long. Trimming pared 5 bases from V and 1 base from J, leaving 13 bases between. Germline V lookup: CDR1 SGHAT, CDR2 FQNNGV. The CDR3 region is CASSKHIAGTDTQYF. The CDR3 region has the DNA TGTGCCAGCAGCAAGCATATTGCGGGCACAGATACGCAGTATTTT.

This clonotype was counted only a few times. The chain has TRBV28 and TRBJ1-4; the D gene is possibly TRBD1 (5 bases). Looked up from germline, CDR1 is MDHEN and CDR2 is SYDVKM. The CDR3 extends over 16 amino acids. V lost 7 bases and J lost 2, with 17 bases in between. CDR3 sequence reads: CASNLGTPGTNEKLFF. CDR3 nucleotide sequence: TGTGCCAGCAACCTCGGGACTCCCGGTACTAATGAAAAACTGTTTTTT.

This sequence joins TRBV4-3 and TRBJ2-1; D not certain. Trimming removed 1 base at V and 8 bases at J, with 12 bases between. This CDR3 is built from 14 residues. CDR1 is LGHNA, CDR2 YSLEER, per germline. The CDR3 DNA reads TGCGCCAGCAGCCAAGTACCCGCGGTGGATGAGCAGTTCTTC. Its protein product is CASSQVPAVDEQFF.

The V gene is TRBV12-3 or TRBV12-4, the J gene TRBJ1-4; a weak D match, TRBD1 (5 bases). This CDR3 is 17 amino acids long. Trimming removed 0 bases from V and 0 bases from J, with 11 bases in between. The CDR3 bases are TGTGCCAGCAGTTTAGCGGGGGGAAGGGCAACTAATGAAAAACTGTTTTTT. Translating it yields CASSLAGGRATNEKLFF.

This clonotype was found many times. J is TRBJ2-1 and V is TRBV10-3; the D is unclear. The CDR3 loop spans 13 amino acids. In germline, CDR1 is ENHRY, CDR2 SYGVKD. Trimming left V 6 bases short and J 2 bases short, with 8 bases between. CDR3 sequence (DNA): TGTGCCATCAGGGAACCCCCCTACAATGAGCAGTTCTTC. Translated: CAIREPPYNEQFF.

The V call is TRBV9, the J call TRBJ1-6; the D gene is possibly TRBD1 (6 bases). Trimming shortened V by 2 bases and J by 10 bases, and 13 bases separated the two germline ends. The CDR3 extends over 14 amino acids. CDR1 is SGDLS, CDR2 YYNGEE, per germline. Here the CDR3 DNA reads TGTGCCAGCAGCGTCAGGGGTGAGCGATCACCCCTCCACTTT. It specifies CASSVRGERSPLHF.